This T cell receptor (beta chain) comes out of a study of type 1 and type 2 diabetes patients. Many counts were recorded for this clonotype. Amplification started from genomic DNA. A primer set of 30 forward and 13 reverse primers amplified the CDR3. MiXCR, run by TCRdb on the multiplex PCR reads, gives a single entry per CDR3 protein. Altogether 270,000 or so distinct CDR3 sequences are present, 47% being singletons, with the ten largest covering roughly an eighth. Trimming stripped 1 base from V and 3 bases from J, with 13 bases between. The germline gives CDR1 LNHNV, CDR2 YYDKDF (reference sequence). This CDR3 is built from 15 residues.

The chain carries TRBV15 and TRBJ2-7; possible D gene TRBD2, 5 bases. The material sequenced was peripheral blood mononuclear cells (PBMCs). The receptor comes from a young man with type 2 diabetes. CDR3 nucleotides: TGTGCCACCAGCAGAGTCGTTAGCGCCCGCTACGAGCAGTACTTC. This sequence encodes CATSRVVSARYEQYF. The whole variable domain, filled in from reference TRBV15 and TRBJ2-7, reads DAMVIQNPRYQVTQFGKPVTLSCSQTLNHNVMYWYQQKSSQAPKLLFHYYDKDFNNEADTPDNFQSRRPNTSFCFLDIRSPGLGDTAMYLCATSRVVSARYEQYFGPGTRLTVT.